Each of the 23 T cell receptor beta chains below was sequenced from the same sample in a study of cytomegalovirus exposure and HLA in healthy donors. Clones were sequenced by immunoSEQ multiplex PCR, and TCRdb holds only the in-frame ones, with some missing. The sample includes tens of thousands of clones, more than 95% of them seen just once. The specimen was PBMCs. These receptors all stem from a man aged 18 to 30 in good health and CMV-seronegative.

The chain carries TRBV28 and TRBJ2-3; TRBD1 matches 8 bases. The CDR3 consists of 16 residues. J gave up 3 bases and V 6 bases, and 11 bases lay outside the gene matches. Germline V gives CDR1 MDHEN, CDR2 SYDVKM. CDR3 protein: CASRKRQGSRTDTQYF. CDR3 coding DNA: TGTGCCAGCAGGAAAAGACAGGGGAGTCGAACAGATACGCAGTATTTT.

The V gene is TRBV9, the J gene TRBJ1-3; TRBD1 matches 10 bases. The V gene's germline CDR1 is SGDLS and CDR2 YYNGEE. Unmatched junction bases numbered 0, after V lost 0 bases and J lost 3 bases. The length of the CDR3 is 15 residues. CDR3 region: CASSVGDRGGNTIYF. For the CDR3, the DNA is TGTGCCAGCAGCGTAGGGGACAGGGGTGGAAACACCATATATTTT.

The V and J genes are TRBV6-1 and TRBJ1-1; D unclear. Germline loops: CDR1 MNHNS, CDR2 SASEGT. The CDR3 is 11 amino acids. Deletions cut 3 bases from V and 5 bases from J, with 4 bases between. The CDR3 loop is CASSERTEAFF. The CDR3, as DNA: TGTGCCAGCAGTGAGAGAACTGAAGCTTTCTTT.

The chain carries TRBV9 and TRBJ2-2; the match to TRBD1 covers 7 bases. From germline, CDR1 is SGDLS and CDR2 YYNGEE. This CDR3 has 15 residues. Trimming at V came to 4 bases and at J to 2 bases, leaving 5 bases not matched to a gene. The CDR3 nucleotides read TGTGCCAGCAGCCAAGCAGGGGGTAACACCGGGGAGCTGTTTTTT. Protein sequence: CASSQAGGNTGELFF.

The chain links TRBV29-1 to TRBJ2-7; weak D call: TRBD1 (6 bases). The germline V gene encodes CDR1 SQVTM and CDR2 ANQGSEA. The CDR3 loop spans 13 amino acids. V dropped 5 bases and J dropped 1 base, with 12 bases sitting between them. CDR3 residues: CSVLGQPSYEQYF. The CDR3 nucleotides read TGCAGCGTTTTAGGACAGCCATCCTACGAGCAGTACTTC.

This chain uses TRBV6-5 with TRBJ2-7, with 8 bases matching TRBD1. Germline V CDR1 and CDR2: MNHEY, SVGAGI. The CDR3 is 15 residues long. Trimming took 5 bases from V and 0 from J; bases not matched to a gene: 6. This CDR3 is CASSPQGASSYEQYF. CDR3 coding DNA: TGTGCCAGCAGTCCTCAGGGGGCGAGCTCCTACGAGCAGTACTTC.

The chain employs TRBV4-1 and TRBJ2-3; no definite D call. This CDR3 is built from 15 residues. Trimming took off 1 base at V and 0 bases at J, with 8 bases between the two ends. From germline, CDR1 is MGHRA and CDR2 YSYEKL. In DNA form, the CDR3 reads TGCGCCAGCAGCCAAGGCGGTCAAAGCACAGATACGCAGTATTTT. Protein: CASSQGGQSTDTQYF.

This chain uses TRBV12-5 with TRBJ2-1, with D tentatively TRBD2 (5 bases). The CDR3 length is 15 residues. CDR1 and CDR2 from the germline V gene are LGHNT and FRNRAP. Trimming took off 1 base at V and 3 bases at J, with 10 bases between the two ends. The CDR3 DNA reads as TGTGCTAGTGGTTTGGCTAGCCCCATCTACAATGAGCAGTTCTTC. This codes for CASGLASPIYNEQFF.

This chain links TRBV4-1 with TRBJ2-1, with TRBD1 identical over 10 bases. Germline V gene data show CDR1 as MGHRA and CDR2 as YSYEKL. This CDR3 contains 15 residues. Trimming removed 5 bases from V and 4 bases from J; junction bases left unmatched: 5. The CDR3 sequence is CASSLRTGGYNEQFF. DNA of the CDR3: TGCGCCAGCAGCTTACGGACAGGGGGGTACAATGAGCAGTTCTTC.

The V call is TRBV14, the J call TRBJ2-3; 8 bases fit TRBD2. Germline CDR1 is SGHDN and CDR2 is FVKESK. V lost 4 bases to trimming and J lost 2 bases; unmatched junction nucleotides: 8. This CDR3 contains 16 residues. The CDR3 nucleotides are TGTGCCAGCAGCCCGATAGCGGGGAGCTACACAGATACGCAGTATTTT. Its protein is CASSPIAGSYTDTQYF.

The genes are TRBV9 and TRBJ2-7; 10 bases match TRBD2. CDR1 is SGDLS, CDR2 YYNGEE, per germline. The V segment lost 0 bases and the J segment 7 bases; nucleotides outside the gene matches: 4. CDR3 length: 14 amino acids. Here the CDR3 reads CASSVVASGGEQYF. The CDR3 bases are TGTGCCAGCAGCGTAGTGGCTAGCGGGGGTGAGCAGTACTTC.

V is TRBV28 and J is TRBJ2-1, with D maybe TRBD1 (6 bases). The V gene's germline CDR1 is MDHEN and CDR2 SYDVKM. This CDR3 comprises 14 residues. The germline V and J ends were trimmed by 4 bases and 4 bases, with 11 bases remaining between them. CDR3: CASSSRDMYNEQFF. DNA for the CDR3: TGTGCCAGCAGTTCACGGGACATGTACAATGAGCAGTTCTTC. The full variable domain, rest sourced from reference TRBV28 and TRBJ2-1, is DVKVTQSSRYLVKRTGEKVFLECVQDMDHENMFWYRQDPGLGLRLIYFSYDVKMKEKGDIPEGYSVSREKKERFSLILESASTNQTSMYLCASSSRDMYNEQFFGPGTRLTVL.

The chain is built from TRBV9 and TRBJ2-5, with 10 bases matching TRBD1. Germline loops: CDR1 SGDLS, CDR2 YYNGEE. This CDR3 has 16 residues. V shed 0 bases and J 2 bases; nucleotides not matched to a gene: 4. The CDR3 DNA reads TGTGCCAGCAGCGTAGGGGGGACAGGGGTGCAAGAGACCCAGTACTTC. Its translation is CASSVGGTGVQETQYF.

This rearrangement joins TRBV29-1 to TRBJ2-1; D is undetermined. The CDR3 has 12 amino acids. CDR1 is SQVTM, CDR2 ANQGSEA, per germline. Trimming removed 1 base from V and 8 bases from J, with 9 bases in between. CDR3 sequence: CSVEGLSDEQFF. Here the CDR3 DNA reads TGCAGCGTTGAAGGACTTTCGGATGAGCAGTTCTTC.

This chain links TRBV27 with TRBJ1-5; tentative D call: TRBD1 (6 bases). The V gene lost 4 bases and the J gene lost 3 bases, with 10 bases spanning the gap. The CDR3 has 14 residues. CDR1 is MNHEY, CDR2 SMNVEV, per germline (reference sequence). CDR3 protein: CASSYRDPNQPQHF. The CDR3 DNA reads TGTGCCAGCAGTTACAGGGACCCCAATCAGCCCCAGCATTTT.

The chain recombines TRBV10-3 with TRBJ1-4, with 10 bases identical to TRBD1. Trimming cost V 5 bases and J 8 bases; bases outside gene matches: 2. Per germline, CDR1 ENHRY and CDR2 SYGVKD. The CDR3 has 13 amino acids. The CDR3 DNA is TGTGCCATCAGTTGGGACAGGGGCGAAAAACTGTTTTTT. Residues: CAISWDRGEKLFF.

The chain carries TRBV9 and TRBJ2-1; 8 bases match TRBD1. V was clipped by 3 bases and J by 4 bases; unmatched bases: 15. Germline V gives CDR1 SGDLS, CDR2 YYNGEE. This CDR3 spans 18 amino acids. For the CDR3, the DNA is TGTGCCAGCAGCGCTAGCTCCACGGGGACAGGCATATACAATGAGCAGTTCTTC. Amino acids: CASSASSTGTGIYNEQFF.

V and J are TRBV19 and TRBJ1-2; 9 nucleotides align to TRBD1. Germline CDR1 and CDR2: LNHDA and SQIVND (reference sequence). There are 14 residues in the CDR3. V lost 5 bases, J lost 2 bases, and 3 bases stayed unmatched. This CDR3 reads CASSAGQGNYGYTF. Written as DNA, the CDR3 is TGTGCCAGTAGTGCCGGACAGGGGAACTATGGCTACACCTTC.

V is TRBV27 and J is TRBJ1-1, with 8 positions matching TRBD1. The CDR3 is 14 residues long. The germline V gene encodes CDR1 MNHEY and CDR2 SMNVEV (reference sequence). Trimming cost V 4 bases and J 3 bases; bases outside gene matches: 4. CDR3 nucleotide sequence: TGTGCCAGCAGTTGGGACAGGTCCGACACTGAAGCTTTCTTT. It specifies CASSWDRSDTEAFF.

The CDR3 is CASSPDRGLQLYGYTF. The CDR3 region has the DNA TGTGCCAGCTCACCAGACAGGGGGCTACAGCTATATGGCTACACCTTC. V and J are TRBV18 and TRBJ1-2; 10 bases agree with TRBD1. Germline V CDR1 and CDR2: KGHSH, LQKENI. This CDR3 has 16 amino acids. The J segment lost 5 bases and the V segment lost 2 bases, leaving 8 bases of the junction unmatched. The variable domain in full, with the rest retrieved from reference TRBV18 and TRBJ1-2, is NAGVMQNPRHLVRRRGQEARLRCSPMKGHSHVYWYRQLPEEGLKFMVYLQKENIIDESGMPKERFSAEFPKEGPSILRIQQVVRGDSAAYFCASSPDRGLQLYGYTFGSGTRLTVV.

The V call is TRBV1, the J call TRBJ2-4; TRBD1 was called by the table and not checked on the DNA. TRBV1 is a pseudogene locus. This CDR3 is built from 17 residues. The CDR3 coding sequence is TGCACCAGCAGCCAAGGCCCCCCTGACAGGGCCAAAAACATTCAGTACTTC. Translating it yields CTSSQGPPDRAKNIQYF.

The chain has TRBV29-1 and TRBJ1-1; tentatively, D is TRBD1 (6 bases). Between the trimmed V and J ends, which lost 2 bases and 1 base, there was a span of 8 bases. The CDR3 has 13 amino acids. Looked up from germline, CDR1 is SQVTM and CDR2 is ANQGSEA. The CDR3 loop is CSVERGGNTEAFF. The CDR3 nucleotides are TGCAGCGTTGAAAGGGGGGGGAACACTGAAGCTTTCTTT. The full variable domain, with the rest looked up from reference TRBV29-1 and TRBJ1-1, is SAVISQKPSRDICQRGTSLTIQCQVDSQVTMMFWYRQQPGQSLTLIATANQGSEATYESGFVIDKFPISRPNLTFSTLTVSNMSPEDSSIYLCSVERGGNTEAFFGQGTRLTVV.

This chain connects TRBV11-2 to TRBJ2-2; possible D gene TRBD1, 6 bases. The germline V gene has CDR1 SGHAT and CDR2 FQNNGV. V was pared by 5 bases and J by 1 base, with 14 bases between. This CDR3 has 16 residues. The CDR3 DNA sequence: TGTGCCAGCAGCCTATTGGGGACAAGGAACACCGGGGAGCTGTTTTTT. It codes for CASSLLGTRNTGELFF.